These 26 T cell receptor beta chains originate from one sample sequenced in a study of patients and donors after allogeneic stem cell transplantation. Each CDR3 protein gets one entry after TCRdb re-called the RT-PCR reads with MiXCR. The sample contains 900,000 to 1,000,000 distinct CDR3 sequences, under 20% of which appear only once. Source material: blood, either unsorted or a sorted T cell fraction (not recorded which). Source of these receptors: a human donor who was either an allogeneic HSCT recipient or a stem cell or donor lymphocyte infusion donor (not recorded which). It is not recorded whose cells these are; they may come from a transplant donor.

For this clonotype: With a much larger clone just one base away, this may be a read error. The rearrangement links TRBV20-1 to TRBJ2-2; no clear D. The germline gives CDR1 DFQATT, CDR2 SNEGSKA (reference sequence). The length of the CDR3 is 15 residues. V was trimmed by 3 bases and J by 3 bases, leaving 14 bases between them. CDR3 in DNA: TGCAGTGCTAGGGACGGAGTCGCGGACACCGGGGAGCTGTTTTTT. It encodes CSARDGVADTGELFF.

This chain uses TRBV3-1 with TRBJ1-2, with a tentative D call TRBD1 (6 bases). This CDR3 has 16 residues. V shed 1 base and J shed 6 bases, with 18 bases lying between them. CDR1 and CDR2 (germline): LGHDT, YNNKEL (reference sequence). As DNA, the CDR3 is TGTGCCAGCAGCCAAGGCTTTGGACAGACCTCCCATGGCTACACCTTC. Amino acid sequence: CASSQGFGQTSHGYTF.

The V gene is TRBV18, the J gene TRBJ1-1; D not certain. Germline V lookup: CDR1 KGHSH, CDR2 LQKENI. V lost 4 bases to trimming and J lost 4 bases, with 13 bases between them. The CDR3 runs 14 residues. CDR3 nucleotide sequence: TGTGCCAGCTCACAACAGTTAGGCGGCACTGAAGCTTTCTTT. As protein: CASSQQLGGTEAFF.

V usage is TRBV4-2 and J usage is TRBJ2-5, with no clear D. The germline V and J ends were trimmed by 1 base and 4 bases, with 10 bases remaining between them. Per germline, CDR1 LGHNA and CDR2 YNFKEQ. This CDR3 has 14 amino acids. CDR3 in amino acids: CASSQGEGPETQYF. The CDR3 DNA follows: TGTGCCAGCAGCCAAGGAGAAGGCCCAGAGACCCAGTACTTC.

The CDR3 DNA is TGTGCCAGCACCAAAGCGTACGAGCAGTACTTC. Translated, it gives CASTKAYEQYF. The chain couples TRBV6-6 to TRBJ2-7; D is unresolved. Between the trimmed V and J ends, which lost 7 bases and 4 bases, there was a span of 8 bases. There are 11 residues in the CDR3. Germline V gene data show CDR1 as MNHNY and CDR2 as SVGAGI (reference sequence).

This chain joins TRBV18 and TRBJ2-2, with D possibly TRBD1 on 5 matching bases. V lost 0 bases to trimming and J lost 6 bases, with 8 bases between them. The germline V gene has CDR1 KGHSH and CDR2 LQKENI. The CDR3 has 14 amino acids. In nucleotides, the CDR3 is TGTGCCAGCTCACCACCATTGGGGCCCGGGGAGCTGTTTTTT. Its translation is CASSPPLGPGELFF.

This clonotype was observed a handful of times. The rearrangement joins TRBV27 to TRBJ1-2; TRBD1 matches 9 bases. The germline V gene encodes CDR1 MNHEY and CDR2 SMNVEV (reference sequence). V trimming: 3 bases; J trimming: 7 bases; junction bases outside the gene matches: 12. The length of the CDR3 is 16 residues. The DNA for the CDR3 is TGTGCCAGCAGTTTGCGGGCACCTGGGACAGGGAGTGGCTACACCTTC. Translation: CASSLRAPGTGSGYTF.

This clonotype is a singleton in its sample. The V and J genes are TRBV14 and TRBJ1-6; perhaps TRBD1 as D (5 bases). The V end was cut by 4 bases, the J end by 7 bases, with 14 bases between. The CDR3 has 15 amino acids. Germline CDR1 reads SGHDN; CDR2 reads FVKESK. In nucleotides, the CDR3 is TGTGCCAGCAGCCTCCGTGGAGGGGCGAATTCACCCCTCCACTTT. Protein sequence: CASSLRGGANSPLHF.

The sample holds a few counts of this clonotype. This rearrangement joins TRBV10-3 to TRBJ2-5; 7 positions match TRBD1. The CDR3 contains 15 residues. V shed 0 bases, J shed 1 base, and the junction held 2 bases outside the gene matches. The germline V gene encodes CDR1 ENHRY and CDR2 SYGVKD. CDR3 in DNA: TGTGCCATCAGTGAGTCGCAGGGGGTCCAAGAGACCCAGTACTTC. Amino acids: CAISESQGVQETQYF.

DNA of the CDR3: TGTGCCAGCAGCCCTCCTAATGGAAACACCATATATTTT. This codes for CASSPPNGNTIYF. The gene calls are TRBV2 and TRBJ1-3, with unresolved D. Germline lookup yields CDR1 SNHLY and CDR2 FYNNEI. V shed 6 bases and J shed 3 bases, with 9 bases lying between them. CDR3 length: 13 amino acids.

This clonotype appeared a few times. The chain recombines TRBV15 with TRBJ2-1, with a tentative D call TRBD2 (6 bases). CDR1 is LNHNV and CDR2 is YYDKDF in the germline V gene (reference sequence). The V end was cut by 2 bases, the J end by 1 base, with 15 bases between. There are 17 residues in the CDR3. The CDR3 DNA reads TGTGCCACCAGCAGACCGTCCGGGAGCCCTTCCTACAATGAGCAGTTCTTC. This codes for CATSRPSGSPSYNEQFF.

Many counts were recorded for this clonotype. The chain employs TRBV29-1 and TRBJ2-1, with 7 bases fitting TRBD1. Germline V gives CDR1 SQVTM, CDR2 ANQGSEA. The CDR3 runs to 16 residues. After removal of 1 base from V and 6 bases from J, the junction contained 12 bases not matched to a gene. DNA of the CDR3: TGCAGCGTTGAAGCTCCCGGGACAGCGTCCCTCAATGAGCAGTTCTTC. Translated, it gives CSVEAPGTASLNEQFF.

The chain uses TRBV4-3 and TRBJ2-7; the D gene is possibly TRBD1 (5 bases). V was pared by 2 bases and J by 5 bases, with 22 bases between. CDR3 length: 17 residues. CDR1 LGHNA and CDR2 YSLEER come from the germline V gene. For the CDR3, the DNA is TGCGCCAGCAGCCAACAGTACTTTCGGCAGGGTAGGAACGAGCAGTACTTC. Amino acid sequence: CASSQQYFRQGRNEQYF.

This clonotype appeared a few times. The gene calls are TRBV4-1 and TRBJ2-7; 11 bases agree with TRBD2. CDR1 is MGHRA and CDR2 is YSYEKL in the germline V gene. The CDR3 has 16 residues. The trim removed 1 base at V and 2 bases at J, leaving 4 bases unmatched. The CDR3 region is CASSQVLAGGTYEQYF. DNA for the CDR3: TGCGCCAGCAGCCAAGTCCTAGCGGGAGGTACCTACGAGCAGTACTTC.

This clonotype came up a few times. The chain couples TRBV25-1 to TRBJ2-1; no reliable D call. The CDR3 runs to 12 residues. V lost 0 bases, J lost 9 bases, and 6 bases lay in between. Germline V gives CDR1 MGHDK, CDR2 SYGVNS. In DNA form, the CDR3 reads TGTGCCAGCAGTGAATATGGCAGTGAGCAGTTCTTC. Protein: CASSEYGSEQFF.

The chain uses TRBV11-2 and TRBJ1-2; TRBD1 matches at 9 bases. V dropped 1 base and J dropped 6; count of bases not matched to a gene: 6. The CDR3 loop spans 15 amino acids. Germline V gives CDR1 SGHAT, CDR2 FQNNGV. CDR3 region: CASSLGAGQGDGYTF. The CDR3 DNA sequence: TGTGCCAGCAGCTTAGGGGCGGGACAGGGCGATGGCTACACCTTC.

This clonotype was detected only a few times. J is TRBJ2-7 and V is TRBV20-1; TRBD2 matches 7 bases. The CDR3 length is 15 residues. Per germline, CDR1 DFQATT and CDR2 SNEGSKA (reference sequence). Losses at the gene ends were 0 bases for V and 2 bases for J; bases not matched to a gene: 7. The CDR3 reads CSARDMSGAAYEQYF. The CDR3 DNA is TGCAGTGCTAGAGATATGAGCGGGGCGGCCTACGAGCAGTACTTC.

This clonotype was detected many times. The genes are TRBV4-2 and TRBJ2-1; 11 nucleotides agree with TRBD2. The germline V gene has CDR1 LGHNA and CDR2 YNFKEQ. The CDR3 length is 16 residues. Trimming cost V 5 bases and J 1 base; bases outside gene matches: 4. The CDR3 here is CASSAGLAGSYNEQFF. In DNA form, the CDR3 reads TGTGCCAGCAGCGCCGGACTAGCGGGTTCCTACAATGAGCAGTTCTTC.

This clonotype was picked up many times. V is TRBV7-2 and J is TRBJ2-7, with 9 bases fitting TRBD2. Germline CDR1 is SGHTA and CDR2 is FQGNSA. The V segment lost 5 bases and the J segment 8 bases; nucleotides outside the gene matches: 10. This CDR3 contains 14 residues. CDR3: CASSISGGYEQQYF. CDR3 coding DNA: TGTGCCAGCAGCATTAGCGGGGGCTACGAACAGCAGTACTTC. The full variable domain, completed using reference TRBV7-2 and TRBJ2-7, is GAGVSQSPSNKVTEKGKDVELRCDPISGHTALYWYRQSLGQGLEFLIYFQGNSAPDKSGLPSDRFSAERTGGSVSTLTIQRTQQEDSAVYLCASSISGGYEQQYFGPGTRLTVT.

This clonotype was observed a few times. The chain is built from TRBV27 and TRBJ2-1; TRBD2 matches at 11 bases. The V gene end was trimmed by 5 bases and the J gene end by 1 base; junction bases not matched to a gene: 10. Germline V gene lookup returns CDR1 MNHEY and CDR2 SMNVEV (reference sequence). This CDR3 region has 18 residues. CDR3 residues: CASSLTSGAPTSYNEQFF. CDR3 DNA: TGTGCCAGCAGTCTGACTAGCGGGGCGCCGACTTCCTACAATGAGCAGTTCTTC.

Only a few counts were recorded for this clonotype. V gene TRBV20-1 combines with J gene TRBJ2-5, with D perhaps matching TRBD2 (6 bases). CDR1 is DFQATT, CDR2 SNEGSKA, per germline (reference sequence). V lost 3 bases, J lost 5 bases, and 19 bases lay in between. The CDR3 sequence is 15 residues long. Here the CDR3 reads CSASPTGGGRETQYF. In nucleotides, the CDR3 is TGCAGTGCTAGTCCGACCGGGGGTGGACGGGAGACCCAGTACTTC.

In DNA form, the CDR3 reads TGCAGCGTTGAAAAATGGGGTTGGGTACGGTACTCCTACAATGAGCAGTTCTTC. Its protein is CSVEKWGWVRYSYNEQFF. The chain is built from TRBV29-1 and TRBJ2-1, with unresolved D. CDR3 length: 18 amino acids. Germline loops: CDR1 SQVTM, CDR2 ANQGSEA. The germline V and J ends were trimmed by 2 bases and 0 bases, with 20 bases remaining between them.

A remark on this clonotype: The junction departs from the called germline gene at one end, perhaps through a read error. The chain uses TRBV20-1 and TRBJ2-1; 9 nucleotides agree with TRBD1. This CDR3 region has 16 residues. Germline V lookup: CDR1 DFQATT, CDR2 SNEGSKA (reference sequence). The CDR3 is CSARGAGQGSYDEQFF. The CDR3 bases are TGCAGTGCTAGAGGGGCGGGACAGGGCTCCTACGATGAGCAGTTCTTC.

The sample holds many counts of this clonotype. The chain uses TRBV5-6 and TRBJ2-3; D gene ambiguous. Trimming left V 1 base short and J 3 bases short, with 6 bases between. Germline V gene data show CDR1 as SGHDT and CDR2 as YYEEEE. The CDR3 spans 13 residues. This CDR3 reads CASSLPVTDTQYF. CDR3 DNA sequence: TGTGCCAGCAGCTTGCCTGTGACAGATACGCAGTATTTT. The variable domain in full, completed from reference TRBV5-6 and TRBJ2-3, reads DAGVTQSPTHLIKTRGQQVTLRCSPKSGHDTVSWYQQALGQGPQFIFQYYEEEERQRGNFPDRFSGHQFPNYSSELNVNALLLGDSALYLCASSLPVTDTQYFGPGTRLTVL.

There are a few counts of this clonotype. This chain joins TRBV24-1 and TRBJ2-2, with D possibly matching TRBD1 (6 bases). Germline V gene sequence: CDR1 KGHDR, CDR2 SFDVKD. CDR3 length equals 16 residues. V was pared by 4 bases and J by 0 bases, with 11 bases between. For the CDR3, the DNA is TGTGCCACCAGTGACCCAGGGGTCGCGAACACCGGGGAGCTGTTTTTT. It specifies CATSDPGVANTGELFF.

The chain links TRBV24-1 to TRBJ1-2; no reliable D call. The ends were cut back, 6 bases at V and 4 bases at J, with 23 bases in the middle. The CDR3 has 17 residues. Looked up from germline, CDR1 is KGHDR and CDR2 is SFDVKD. CDR3 sequence: CATSPGGKEYLSYGYTF. CDR3 DNA sequence: TGTGCCACCAGTCCCGGCGGGAAGGAGTATCTCTCCTATGGCTACACCTTC.